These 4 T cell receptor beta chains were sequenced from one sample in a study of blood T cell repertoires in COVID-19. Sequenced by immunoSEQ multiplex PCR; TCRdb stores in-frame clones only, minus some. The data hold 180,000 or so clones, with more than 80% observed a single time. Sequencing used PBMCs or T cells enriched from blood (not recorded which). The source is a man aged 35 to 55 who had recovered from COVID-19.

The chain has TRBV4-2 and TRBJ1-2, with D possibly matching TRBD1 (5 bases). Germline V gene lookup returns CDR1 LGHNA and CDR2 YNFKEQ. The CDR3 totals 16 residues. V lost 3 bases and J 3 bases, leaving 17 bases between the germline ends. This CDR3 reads CASSQTRQPTHYGYTF. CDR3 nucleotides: TGTGCCAGCAGCCAGACTCGACAGCCGACTCACTATGGCTACACCTTC.

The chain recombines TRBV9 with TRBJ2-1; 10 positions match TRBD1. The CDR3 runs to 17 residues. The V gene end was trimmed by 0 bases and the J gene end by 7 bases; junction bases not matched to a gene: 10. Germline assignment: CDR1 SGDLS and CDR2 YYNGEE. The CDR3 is CASSVAGQGPHGNEQFF. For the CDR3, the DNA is TGTGCCAGCAGCGTAGCGGGACAGGGGCCACATGGGAATGAGCAGTTCTTC.

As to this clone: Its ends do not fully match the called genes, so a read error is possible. The DNA for the CDR3 is TGTGCCAGTAGTATGGACAGCATTCAGCCCCAGCATTTT. Translated, it gives CASSMDSIQPQHF. The chain combines TRBV19 with TRBJ1-5, with TRBD1 as a possible D gene (6 bases). The CDR3 extends over 13 amino acids. Germline assignment: CDR1 LNHDA and CDR2 SQIVND (reference sequence).

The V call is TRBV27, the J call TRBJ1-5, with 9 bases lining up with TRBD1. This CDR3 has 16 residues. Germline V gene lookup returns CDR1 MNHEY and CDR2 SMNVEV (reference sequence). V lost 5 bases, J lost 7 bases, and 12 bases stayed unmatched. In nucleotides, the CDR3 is TGTGCCAGCAGTCCGTCCCGGGACAGGGACGGGCAGCCCCAGCATTTT. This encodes CASSPSRDRDGQPQHF.